This T cell receptor (beta chain) was documented in a study of blood T cells in healthy people across ages. As regards this clonotype: Its antigen is unidentified.

Total RNA amounts of at least 5 micrograms were extracted per sample. The germline V gene encodes CDR1 MNHEY and CDR2 SVGEGT. CDR3 length: 17 amino acids. The V segment lost 7 bases and the J segment 9 bases; nucleotides outside the gene matches: 21. For the second PCR, which ran for 7 to 11 cycles, a sample-barcoded 5' primer and a J-beta primer mix were used. MiXCR, applied by TCRdb to the 5' RACE reads, yields one record per CDR3 protein. The data hold fewer than 900,000 distinct CDR3 sequences, with approximately 39% observed a single time. Whole-study findings and limits: Higher diversity, along with more naive CD4+ cells, distinguished long-lived donors from aged donors. TCR beta diversity was tightly associated with the proportion of naive T cells. Age showed a roughly linear inverse relationship with TCR beta diversity per million T cells.

The source is a woman aged 55-75 years in good health. The chain uses TRBV6-2 or TRBV6-3 and TRBJ2-1, with 7 bases fitting TRBD2. Material: blood. The CDR3 loop is CASTSPPGLVGLTEQFF. CDR3 DNA sequence: TGTGCCAGCACCTCTCCCCCCGGACTAGTAGGTTTAACTGAGCAGTTCTTC.